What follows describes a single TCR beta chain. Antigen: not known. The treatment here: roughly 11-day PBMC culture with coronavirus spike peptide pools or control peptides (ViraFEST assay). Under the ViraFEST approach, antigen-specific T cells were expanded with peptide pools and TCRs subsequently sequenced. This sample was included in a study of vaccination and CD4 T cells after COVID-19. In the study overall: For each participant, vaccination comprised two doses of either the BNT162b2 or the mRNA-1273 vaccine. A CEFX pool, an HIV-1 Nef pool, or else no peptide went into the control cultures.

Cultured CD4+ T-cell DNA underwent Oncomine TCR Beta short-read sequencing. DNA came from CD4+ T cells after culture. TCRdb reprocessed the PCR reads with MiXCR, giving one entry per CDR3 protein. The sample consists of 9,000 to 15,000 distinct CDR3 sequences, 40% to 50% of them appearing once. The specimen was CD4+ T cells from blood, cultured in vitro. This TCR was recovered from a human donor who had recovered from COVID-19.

The CDR3 DNA reads TGCGCCAGCAGCTTGGTACAGGAATACGAGCAGTACTTC. Its protein product is CASSLVQEYEQYF. The chain recombines TRBV5-1 with TRBJ2-7; perhaps TRBD1 as D (5 bases). V lost 0 bases, J lost 4 bases, and 8 bases lay in between. In germline, CDR1 is SGHRS, CDR2 YFSETQ. CDR3 size: 13 residues.